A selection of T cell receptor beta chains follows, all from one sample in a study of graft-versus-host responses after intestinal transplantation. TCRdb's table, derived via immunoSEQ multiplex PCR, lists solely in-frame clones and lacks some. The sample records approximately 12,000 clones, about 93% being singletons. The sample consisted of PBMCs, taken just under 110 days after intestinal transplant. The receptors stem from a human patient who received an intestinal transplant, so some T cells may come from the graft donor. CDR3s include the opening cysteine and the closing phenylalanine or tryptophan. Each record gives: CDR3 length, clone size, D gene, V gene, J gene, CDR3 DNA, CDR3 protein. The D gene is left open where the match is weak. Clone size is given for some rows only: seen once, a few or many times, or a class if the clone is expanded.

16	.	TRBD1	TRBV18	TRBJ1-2	TGTGCCAGCTCACCACCGGGGACAGGGACAGGTTACGGCTACACCTTC	CASSPPGTGTGYGYTF
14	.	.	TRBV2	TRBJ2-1	TGTGCCATCCCGCGGGTCCCCTCCTACAATGAGCAGTTCTTC	CAIPRVPSYNEQFF
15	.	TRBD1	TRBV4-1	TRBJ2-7	TGCGCCAGCAGCCCTCTGTGGGACAGGGGGCGGGAGCAGTACTTC	CASSPLWDRGREQYF
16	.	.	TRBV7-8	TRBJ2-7	TGTGCCAGCAGCCCCCGCCCGCAGGGCCGCGCCTACGAGCAGTACTTC	CASSPRPQGRAYEQYF
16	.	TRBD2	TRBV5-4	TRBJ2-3	TGTGCCAGCAGCGCGGGACTAGCGGGAAGTGGAGATACGCAGTATTTT	CASSAGLAGSGDTQYF
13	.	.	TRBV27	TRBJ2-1	TGTGCCAGCAGTTTTGGGAGGTCCAATGAGCAGTTCTTC	CASSFGRSNEQFF
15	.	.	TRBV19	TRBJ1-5	TGTGCCAGTACCCGGGATCGGGGGGACAATCAGCCCCAGCATTTT	CASTRDRGDNQPQHF
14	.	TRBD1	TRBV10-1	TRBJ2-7	TGCGCCAGCAGTGGACAGGGAAGCTCCTACGAGCAGTACTTC	CASSGQGSSYEQYF
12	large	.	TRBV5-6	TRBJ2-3	TGTGCCAGCAGCCTCGGAGGGAGAACGCAGTATTTT	CASSLGGRTQYF
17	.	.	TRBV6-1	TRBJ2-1	TGTGCCAGCAGTGACATCCCCGGGACCCCAGAGGGTAATGAGCAGTTCTTC	CASSDIPGTPEGNEQFF
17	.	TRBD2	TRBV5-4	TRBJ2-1	TGTGCCAGCAGCTTTTGGACGGGAGCGGGGTCCTACAATGAGCAGTTCTTC	CASSFWTGAGSYNEQFF
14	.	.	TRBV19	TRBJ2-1	TGTGCCAGTAGTACCGTGGCAGCAGGAGATGAGCAGTTCTTC	CASSTVAAGDEQFF
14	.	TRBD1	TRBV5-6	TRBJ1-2	TGTGCCAGCAGCTTTGAAACAGGGGCCTATGGCTACACCTTC	CASSFETGAYGYTF
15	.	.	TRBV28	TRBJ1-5	TGTGCCAGCAGGTTCCTTCTTTCGGATGGACAGCCCCAGCATTTT	CASRFLLSDGQPQHF
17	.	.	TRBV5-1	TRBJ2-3	TGCGCCAGCAGCCCGAATATACTAGCAGGTTCAGCAGATACGCAGTATTTT	CASSPNILAGSADTQYF
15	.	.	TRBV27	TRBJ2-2	TGTGCCAGCAGTTCATGGGCGAAGTTGGCCGGGGAGCTGTTTTTT	CASSSWAKLAGELFF
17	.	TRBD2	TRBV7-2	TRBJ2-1	TGTGCCAGCAGCTTAGTAGTGACGGGAGGTTGGGACAATGAGCAGTTCTTC	CASSLVVTGGWDNEQFF
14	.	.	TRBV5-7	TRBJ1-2	TGTGCCAGCAGCCAACCGGACAGCTACTATGGCTACACCTTC	CASSQPDSYYGYTF
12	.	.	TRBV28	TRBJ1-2	TGTGCCAGCAGGTCCGGGACACATGGCTACACCTTC	CASRSGTHGYTF
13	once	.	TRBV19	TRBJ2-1	TGTGCCAGTAACACAGGGTTCTACAATGAGCAGTTCTTC	CASNTGFYNEQFF
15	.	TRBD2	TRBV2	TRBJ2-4	TGTGCCAGCAGTTCGACTAGCGGGGCTCAAAACATTCAGTACTTC	CASSSTSGAQNIQYF
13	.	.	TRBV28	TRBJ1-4	TGTGCCAGCAACACACCCGGTAATGAAAAACTGTTTTTT	CASNTPGNEKLFF
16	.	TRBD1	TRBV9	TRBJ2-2	TGTGCCAGCAGCAACCCGACAGGGATCAACACCGGGGAGCTGTTTTTT	CASSNPTGINTGELFF
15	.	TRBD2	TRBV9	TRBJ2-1	TGTGCCAGCAGCGTAGGCGGGAGTGGGGGCAATGAGCAGTTCTTC	CASSVGGSGGNEQFF
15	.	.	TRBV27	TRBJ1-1	TGTGCCAGCAGTTTATCGTTCTTCGATATCCCTGAAGCTTTCTTT	CASSLSFFDIPEAFF
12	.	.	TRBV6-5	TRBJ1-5	TGTGCCAGCAGTGCGGGCGATCAGCCCCAGCATTTT	CASSAGDQPQHF
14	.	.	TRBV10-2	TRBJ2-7	TGCGCCAGCAGTGGTGGGACTGATTCCTACGAGCAGTACTTC	CASSGGTDSYEQYF
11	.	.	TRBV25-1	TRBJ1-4	TGTGCCAGCAGTGAAGGGGAAAAACTGTTTTTT	CASSEGEKLFF
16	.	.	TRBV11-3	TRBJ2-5	TGTGCCAGCAGCTCACGGGCCCAGGGATTCCAAGAGACCCAGTACTTC	CASSSRAQGFQETQYF
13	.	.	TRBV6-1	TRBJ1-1	TGTGCCAGCAGCCCCTCCAGGGCCGGGGAGGCTTTCTTT	CASSPSRAGEAFF
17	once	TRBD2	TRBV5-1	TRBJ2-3	TGCGCCAGCAGCGCCGGCGGACTAGCGGGATACACAGATACGCAGTATTTT	CASSAGGLAGYTDTQYF
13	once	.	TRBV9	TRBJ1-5	TGTGCCAGCAGCCGACAGGACAATCAGCCCCAGCATTTT	CASSRQDNQPQHF
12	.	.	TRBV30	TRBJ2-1	TGTGCCTGGAGTGGGCAGGGTACTGAGCAGTTCTTC	CAWSGQGTEQFF
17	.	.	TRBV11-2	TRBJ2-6	TGTGCCAGCAGCCCTCAAGTTGGGGGGACTGGGGCCAACGTCCTGACTTTC	CASSPQVGGTGANVLTF
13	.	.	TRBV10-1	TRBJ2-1	TGCGCCAGCAGTGAGTCGACTCCGCGGGAGCAGTTCTTC	CASSESTPREQFF
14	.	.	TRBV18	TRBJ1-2	TGTGCCAGCTCACCGTCCAGGGGAGCATATGGCTACACCTTC	CASSPSRGAYGYTF
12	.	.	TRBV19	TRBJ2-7	TGTGCCAGTAGTATCCAAGGTAACGAGCAGTACTTC	CASSIQGNEQYF
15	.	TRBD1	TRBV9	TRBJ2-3	TGTGCCAGCAGGGCGGGGACAGGGGGGACAGATACGCAGTATTTT	CASRAGTGGTDTQYF
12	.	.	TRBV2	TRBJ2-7	TGTGCCAGCACTGACAGCTCCTACGAGCAGTACTTC	CASTDSSYEQYF
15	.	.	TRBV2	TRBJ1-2	TGTGCCAGCAGTGAAGCGACGGGGGCGAACTATGGCTACACCTTC	CASSEATGANYGYTF
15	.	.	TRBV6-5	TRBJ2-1	TGTGCCAGCAGGGGAGCTCCGGGACTCTACAATGAGCAGTTCTTC	CASRGAPGLYNEQFF
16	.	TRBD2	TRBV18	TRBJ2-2	TGTGCCAGCTCACCGACCGGGACTAGCGATACCGGGGAGCTGTTTTTT	CASSPTGTSDTGELFF
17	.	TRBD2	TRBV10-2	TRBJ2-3	TGCGCCAACACGAGCGGGAGGGCCTTGAGGAGCACAGATACGCAGTATTTT	CANTSGRALRSTDTQYF
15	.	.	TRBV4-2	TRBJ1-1	TGTGCCAGCAGCCAAGTTTCAACAGGGCCGACTGAAGCTTTCTTT	CASSQVSTGPTEAFF
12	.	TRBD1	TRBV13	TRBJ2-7	TGTGCCAGCAGCTCGACAGGGAGCGAGCAGTACTTC	CASSSTGSEQYF
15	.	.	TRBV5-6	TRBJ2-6	TGTGCCAGCAGCTTGGGGGGCGCTGGGGCCAACGTCCTGACTTTC	CASSLGGAGANVLTF
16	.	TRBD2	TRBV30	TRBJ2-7	TGTGCCTGGAGTGTCCCCAGGGACTATCCTCCCTACGAGCAGTACTTC	CAWSVPRDYPPYEQYF